The sequence of this T cell receptor beta chain was determined in a study of T cell responses to AZD1222 COVID-19 vaccine. Study summary: Both about-4-week and about-12-week second-dose recipients were combined.

This CDR3 is built from 19 residues. From germline, CDR1 is SGHDN and CDR2 FVKESK. V was clipped by 3 bases and J by 2 bases, with 24 bases between them. Notes on this clone: Its antigen is not identified.

Study outcomes and limitations: Spike-specific TCR breadth and depth both grew after two AZD1222 doses.

Assay: immunoSEQ multiplex PCR; the TCRdb copy retains only in-frame clones and omits some. The sample shows approximately 150,000 clones, about 90% of them seen only once. Sequencing was performed on peripheral blood, taken on day 0 of AZD1222 vaccination. This rearrangement joins TRBV14 to TRBJ2-3, with D possibly called TRBD1 or TRBD2 (5 bases each). The origin of this receptor is an adult in good health. The DNA of the CDR3 is TGTGCCAGCAGCCACAAGATCCGGATATGGGGGACCCTCACAGATACGCAGTATTTT. It is translated as CASSHKIRIWGTLTDTQYF.